The sequence of this TCR beta chain was determined in a study of OX40 agonist ivuxolimab in advanced cancers. Clones were sequenced by immunoSEQ multiplex PCR, and TCRdb holds only the in-frame ones, with some missing. Among fewer than 70,000 clones, roughly 83% were seen once, and the ten largest hold 2.5% to 4%. As for this clone: What it binds is not known.

Study-level results: The antigen specificity of the peripheral T cells (those that were expanded) was not determined. The study observed clonal expansion of CD4+ and CD8+ blood T cells by week 6 at 0.1 to 3.0 mg/kg.

The CDR3 length is 16 residues. The junction had 7 bases not matched to a gene; V was cut back by 1 base and J by 3 bases. Per germline, CDR1 SGHTA and CDR2 FQGNSA. The chain uses TRBV7-2 and TRBJ2-7; 9 bases match TRBD1. This clonotype was obtained from an adult with an advanced solid tumor such as melanoma, head and neck, liver or kidney cancer. Here the sequenced sample was CD4+ or CD8+ T cells sorted from blood, taken in a trial of the OX40 agonist ivuxolimab. The CDR3 is CASSLGGQGSVYEQYF. The CDR3 DNA reads TGTGCCAGCAGCTTAGGGGGACAGGGATCAGTCTACGAGCAGTACTTC.